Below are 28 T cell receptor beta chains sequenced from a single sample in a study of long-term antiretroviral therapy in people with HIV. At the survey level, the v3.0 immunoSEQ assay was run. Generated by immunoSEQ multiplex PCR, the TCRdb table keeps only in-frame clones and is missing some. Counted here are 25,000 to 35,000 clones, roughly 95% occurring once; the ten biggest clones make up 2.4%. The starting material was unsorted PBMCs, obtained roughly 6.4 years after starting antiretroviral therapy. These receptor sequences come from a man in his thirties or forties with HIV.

The CDR3 loop reads CASSLLSEGGELFF. DNA for the CDR3: TGTGCCAGCAGCCTTCTTAGCGAAGGCGGGGAGCTGTTTTTT. The chain has TRBV9 and TRBJ2-2; tentatively, D is TRBD2 (5 bases). Trimming took off 4 bases at V and 7 bases at J, with 14 bases between the two ends. Germline CDR1 SGDLS, CDR2 YYNGEE. This CDR3 has 14 amino acids.

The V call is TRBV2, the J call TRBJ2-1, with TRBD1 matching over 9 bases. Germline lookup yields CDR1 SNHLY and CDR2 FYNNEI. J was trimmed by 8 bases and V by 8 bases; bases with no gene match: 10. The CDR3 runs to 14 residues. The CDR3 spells CASLLSNRGHEQFF. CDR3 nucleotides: TGTGCCAGCCTTTTAAGTAACAGGGGGCATGAGCAGTTCTTC.

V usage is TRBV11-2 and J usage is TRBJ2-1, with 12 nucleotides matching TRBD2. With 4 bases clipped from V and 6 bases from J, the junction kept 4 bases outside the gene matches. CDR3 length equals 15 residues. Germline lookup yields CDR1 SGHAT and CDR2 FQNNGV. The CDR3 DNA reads TGTGCCAGCAGCTCCACTAGCGGGGGGCGCAATGAGCAGTTCTTC. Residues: CASSSTSGGRNEQFF.

In DNA, the CDR3 is TGTGCCAGCAGCAGCGAGGAGCTAGCTAGGGATGAGCAGTTCTTC. The encoded protein is CASSSEELARDEQFF. This chain uses TRBV11-2 with TRBJ2-1; a possible D gene is TRBD2 (5 bases). Germline V CDR1 and CDR2: SGHAT, FQNNGV. Trimming took off 5 bases at V and 8 bases at J, with 19 bases between the two ends. The CDR3 consists of 15 residues.

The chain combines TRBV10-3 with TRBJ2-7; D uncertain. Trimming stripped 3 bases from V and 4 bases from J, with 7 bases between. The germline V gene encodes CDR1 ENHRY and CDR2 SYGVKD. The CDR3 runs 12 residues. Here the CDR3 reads CAISEDVYEQYF. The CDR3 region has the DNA TGTGCCATCAGTGAAGACGTTTACGAGCAGTACTTC.

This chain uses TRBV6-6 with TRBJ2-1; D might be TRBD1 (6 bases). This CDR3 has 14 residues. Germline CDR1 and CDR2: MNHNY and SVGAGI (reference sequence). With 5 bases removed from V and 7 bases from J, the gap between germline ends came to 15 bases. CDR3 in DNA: TGTGCCAGCAGTCCGGACAGCCTACAGAATGAGCAGTTCTTC. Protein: CASSPDSLQNEQFF.

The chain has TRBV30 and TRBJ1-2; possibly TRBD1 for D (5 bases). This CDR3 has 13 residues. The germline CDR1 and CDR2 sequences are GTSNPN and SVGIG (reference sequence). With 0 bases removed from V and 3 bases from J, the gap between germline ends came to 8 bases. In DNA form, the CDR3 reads TGTGCCTGGAGTGTAGGGGTAGACTATGGCTACACCTTC. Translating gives CAWSVGVDYGYTF.

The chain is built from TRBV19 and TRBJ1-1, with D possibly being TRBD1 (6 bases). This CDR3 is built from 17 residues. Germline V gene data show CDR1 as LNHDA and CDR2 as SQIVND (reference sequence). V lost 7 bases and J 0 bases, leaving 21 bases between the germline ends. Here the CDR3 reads CASTEGGGSSMNTEAFF. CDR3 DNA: TGTGCCAGTACCGAGGGGGGGGGTTCCTCCATGAACACTGAAGCTTTCTTT. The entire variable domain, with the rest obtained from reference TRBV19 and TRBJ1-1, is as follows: DGGITQSPKYLFRKEGQNVTLSCEQNLNHDAMYWYRQDPGQGLRLIYYSQIVNDFQKGDIAEGYSVSREKKESFPLTVTSAQKNPTAFYLCASTEGGGSSMNTEAFFGQGTRLTVV.

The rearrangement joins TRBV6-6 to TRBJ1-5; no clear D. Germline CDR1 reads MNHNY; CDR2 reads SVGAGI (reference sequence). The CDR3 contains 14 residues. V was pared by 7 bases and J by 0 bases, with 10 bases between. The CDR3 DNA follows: TGTGCCAGCACCGGACCTGATAGCAATCAGCCCCAGCATTTT. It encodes CASTGPDSNQPQHF.

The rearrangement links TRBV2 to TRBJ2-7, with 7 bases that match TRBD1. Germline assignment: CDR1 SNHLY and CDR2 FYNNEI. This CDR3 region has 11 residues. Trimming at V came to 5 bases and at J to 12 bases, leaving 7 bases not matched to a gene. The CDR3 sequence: CASSTTGIVYF. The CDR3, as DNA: TGTGCCAGCAGTACGACAGGGATAGTGTACTTC.

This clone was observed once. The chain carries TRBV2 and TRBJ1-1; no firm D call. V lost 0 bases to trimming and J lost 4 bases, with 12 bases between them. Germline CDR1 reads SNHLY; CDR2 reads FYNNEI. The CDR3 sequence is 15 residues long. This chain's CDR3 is CASSEAPTWGTEAFF. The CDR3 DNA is TGTGCCAGCAGTGAAGCGCCGACGTGGGGCACTGAAGCTTTCTTT.

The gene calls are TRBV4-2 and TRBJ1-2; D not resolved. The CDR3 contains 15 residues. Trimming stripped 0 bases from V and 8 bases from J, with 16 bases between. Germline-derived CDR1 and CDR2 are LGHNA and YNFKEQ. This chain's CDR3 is CASSQDRAHHGGYTF. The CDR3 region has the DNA TGTGCCAGCAGCCAAGATCGGGCACACCATGGAGGCTACACCTTC.

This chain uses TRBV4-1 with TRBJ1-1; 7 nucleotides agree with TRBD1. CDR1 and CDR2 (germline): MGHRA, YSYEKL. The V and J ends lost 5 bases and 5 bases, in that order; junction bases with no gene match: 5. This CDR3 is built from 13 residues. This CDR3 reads CASSYAGGTEAFF. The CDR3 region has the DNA TGCGCCAGCAGCTACGCAGGGGGTACTGAAGCTTTCTTT.

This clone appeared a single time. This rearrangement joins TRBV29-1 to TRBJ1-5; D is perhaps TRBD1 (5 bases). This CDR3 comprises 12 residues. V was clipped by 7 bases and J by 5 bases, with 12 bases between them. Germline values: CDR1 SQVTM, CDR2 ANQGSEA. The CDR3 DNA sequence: TGCAGCGCCGGGGGTTGGGATCAGCCCCAGCATTTT. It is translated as CSAGGWDQPQHF.

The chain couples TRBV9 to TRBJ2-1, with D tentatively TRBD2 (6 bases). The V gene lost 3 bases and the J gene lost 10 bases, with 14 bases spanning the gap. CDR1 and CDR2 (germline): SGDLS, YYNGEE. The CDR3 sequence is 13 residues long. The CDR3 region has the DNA TGTGCCAGCAGCGAGCCCCCTGGGGGGGAGCAGTTCTTC. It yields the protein CASSEPPGGEQFF. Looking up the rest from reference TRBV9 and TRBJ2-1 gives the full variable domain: DSGVTQTPKHLITATGQRVTLRCSPRSGDLSVYWYQQSLDQGLQFLIQYYNGEERAKGNILERFSAQQFPDLHSELNLSSLELGDSALYFCASSEPPGGEQFFGPGTRLTVL.

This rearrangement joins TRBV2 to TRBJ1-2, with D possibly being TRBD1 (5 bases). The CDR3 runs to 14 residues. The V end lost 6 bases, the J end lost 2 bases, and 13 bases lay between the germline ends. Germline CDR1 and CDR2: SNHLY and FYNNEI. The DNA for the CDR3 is TGTGCCAGCAGCCCCTTCAGGGAGAACTATGGCTACACCTTC. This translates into CASSPFRENYGYTF.

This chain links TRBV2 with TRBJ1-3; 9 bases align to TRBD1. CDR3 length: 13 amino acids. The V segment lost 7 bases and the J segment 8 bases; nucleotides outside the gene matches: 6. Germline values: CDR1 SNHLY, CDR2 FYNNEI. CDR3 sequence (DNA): TGTGCCAGCACCTGGACAGGGGTACACACCATATATTTT. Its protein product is CASTWTGVHTIYF.

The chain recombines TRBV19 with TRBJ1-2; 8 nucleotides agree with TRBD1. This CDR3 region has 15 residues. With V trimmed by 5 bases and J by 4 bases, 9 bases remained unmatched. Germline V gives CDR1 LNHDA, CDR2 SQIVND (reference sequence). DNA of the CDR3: TGTGCCAGTAGTGGCTTAGGACAGGGTGCCTATGGCTACACCTTC. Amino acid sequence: CASSGLGQGAYGYTF. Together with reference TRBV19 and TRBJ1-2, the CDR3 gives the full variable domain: DGGITQSPKYLFRKEGQNVTLSCEQNLNHDAMYWYRQDPGQGLRLIYYSQIVNDFQKGDIAEGYSVSREKKESFPLTVTSAQKNPTAFYLCASSGLGQGAYGYTFGSGTRLTVV.

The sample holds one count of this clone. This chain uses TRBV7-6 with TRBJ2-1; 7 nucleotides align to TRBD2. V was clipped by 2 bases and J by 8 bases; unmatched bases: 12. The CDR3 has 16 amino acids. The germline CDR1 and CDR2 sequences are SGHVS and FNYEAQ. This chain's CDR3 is CASSLTMGGRIYEQFF. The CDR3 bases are TGTGCCAGCAGCTTAACTATGGGGGGGAGAATCTATGAGCAGTTCTTC.

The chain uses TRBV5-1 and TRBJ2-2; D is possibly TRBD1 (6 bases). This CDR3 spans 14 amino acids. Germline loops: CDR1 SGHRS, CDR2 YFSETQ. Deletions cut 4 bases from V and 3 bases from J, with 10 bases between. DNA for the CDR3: TGCGCCAGCAGCCCCACAGGGTACACCGGGGAGCTGTTTTTT. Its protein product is CASSPTGYTGELFF.

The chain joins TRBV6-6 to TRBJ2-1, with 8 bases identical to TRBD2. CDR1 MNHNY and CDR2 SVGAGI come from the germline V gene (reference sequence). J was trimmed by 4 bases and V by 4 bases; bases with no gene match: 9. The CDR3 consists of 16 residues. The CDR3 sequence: CASSSLSGSTYNEQFF. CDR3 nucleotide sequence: TGTGCCAGCAGTTCCTTAAGCGGGAGTACGTACAATGAGCAGTTCTTC.

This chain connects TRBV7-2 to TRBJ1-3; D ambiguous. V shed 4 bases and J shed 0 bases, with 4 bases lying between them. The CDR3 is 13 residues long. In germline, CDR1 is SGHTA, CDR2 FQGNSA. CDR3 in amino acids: CASSWDSGNTIYF. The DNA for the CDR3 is TGTGCCAGCAGCTGGGACTCTGGAAACACCATATATTTT.

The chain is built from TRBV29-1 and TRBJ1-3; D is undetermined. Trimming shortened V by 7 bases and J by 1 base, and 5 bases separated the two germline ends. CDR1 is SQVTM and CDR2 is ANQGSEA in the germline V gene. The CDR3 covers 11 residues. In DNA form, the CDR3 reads TGCAGCGGGGAATCTGGAAACACCATATATTTT. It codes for CSGESGNTIYF.

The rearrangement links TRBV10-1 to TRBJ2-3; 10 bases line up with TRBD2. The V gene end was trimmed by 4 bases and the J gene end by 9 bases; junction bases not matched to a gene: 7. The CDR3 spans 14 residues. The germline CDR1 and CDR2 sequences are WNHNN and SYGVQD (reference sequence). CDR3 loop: CASSASGGVHTQYF. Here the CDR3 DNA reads TGCGCCAGCAGTGCGAGCGGGGGGGTGCACACGCAGTATTTT.

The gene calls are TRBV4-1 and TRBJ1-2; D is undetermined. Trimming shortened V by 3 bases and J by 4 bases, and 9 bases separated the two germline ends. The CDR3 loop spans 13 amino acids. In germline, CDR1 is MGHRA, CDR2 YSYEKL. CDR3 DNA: TGCGCCAGCAGCCAGAGGGTTCTCTATGGCTACACCTTC. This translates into CASSQRVLYGYTF.

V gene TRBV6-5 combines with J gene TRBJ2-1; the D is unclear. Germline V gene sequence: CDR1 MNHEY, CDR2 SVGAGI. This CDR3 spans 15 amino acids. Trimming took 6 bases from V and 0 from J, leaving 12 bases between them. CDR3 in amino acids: CASRMDLYSYNEQFF. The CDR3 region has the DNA TGTGCCAGCAGGATGGACCTTTACTCCTACAATGAGCAGTTCTTC.

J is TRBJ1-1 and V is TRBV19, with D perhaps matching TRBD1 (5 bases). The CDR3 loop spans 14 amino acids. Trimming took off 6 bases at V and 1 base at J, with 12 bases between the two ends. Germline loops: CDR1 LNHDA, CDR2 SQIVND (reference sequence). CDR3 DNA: TGTGCCAGTAGCCTAGGGGTAGGGAACACTGAAGCTTTCTTT. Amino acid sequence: CASSLGVGNTEAFF.

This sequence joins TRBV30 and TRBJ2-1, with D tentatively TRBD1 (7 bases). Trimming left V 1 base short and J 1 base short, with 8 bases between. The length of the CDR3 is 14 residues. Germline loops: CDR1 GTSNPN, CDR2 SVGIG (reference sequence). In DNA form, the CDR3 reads TGTGCCTGGAGTGCAGGGGGGTCCTACAATGAGCAGTTCTTC. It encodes CAWSAGGSYNEQFF.